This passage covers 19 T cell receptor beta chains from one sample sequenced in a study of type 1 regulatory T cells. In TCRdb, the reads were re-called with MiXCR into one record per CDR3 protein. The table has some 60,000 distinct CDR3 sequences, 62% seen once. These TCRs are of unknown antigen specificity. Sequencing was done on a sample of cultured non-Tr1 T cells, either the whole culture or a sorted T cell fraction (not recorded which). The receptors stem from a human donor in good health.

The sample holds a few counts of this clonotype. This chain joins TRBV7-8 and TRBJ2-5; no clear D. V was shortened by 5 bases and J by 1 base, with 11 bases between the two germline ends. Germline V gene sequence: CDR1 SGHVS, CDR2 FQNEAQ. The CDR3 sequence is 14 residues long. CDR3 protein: CASSPGRLQETQYF. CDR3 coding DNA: TGTGCCAGCAGCCCCGGACGGCTCCAAGAGACCCAGTACTTC.

The chain's CDR3 is CASSLSLAGPSPTQYF. The CDR3 nucleotides are TGTGCCAGCAGCTTATCGCTAGCGGGGCCATCCCCCACGCAGTATTTT. The chain combines TRBV7-2 with TRBJ2-3, with 9 bases lining up with TRBD2. V was pared by 2 bases and J by 9 bases, with 12 bases of the junction left unmatched. The length of the CDR3 is 16 residues. The germline gives CDR1 SGHTA, CDR2 FQGNSA.

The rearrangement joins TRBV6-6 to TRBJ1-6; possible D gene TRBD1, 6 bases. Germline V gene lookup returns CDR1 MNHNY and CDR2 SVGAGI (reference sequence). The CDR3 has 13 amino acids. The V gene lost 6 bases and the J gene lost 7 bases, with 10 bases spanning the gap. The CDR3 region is CASRPGDNSPLHF. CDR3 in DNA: TGTGCCAGCAGGCCAGGGGACAATTCACCCCTCCACTTT.

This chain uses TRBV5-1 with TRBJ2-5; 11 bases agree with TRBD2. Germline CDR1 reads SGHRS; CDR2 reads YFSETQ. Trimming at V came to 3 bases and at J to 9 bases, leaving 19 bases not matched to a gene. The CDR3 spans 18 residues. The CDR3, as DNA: TGCGCCAGCAGCTACCCCACTAATAGCGGGGGGGACCTCTGGGCCCAGTACTTC. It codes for CASSYPTNSGGDLWAQYF.

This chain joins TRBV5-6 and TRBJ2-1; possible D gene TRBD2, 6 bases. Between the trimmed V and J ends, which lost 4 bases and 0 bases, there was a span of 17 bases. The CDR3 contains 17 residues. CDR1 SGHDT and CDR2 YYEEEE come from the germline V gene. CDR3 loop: CASSRRLAVSSYNEQFF. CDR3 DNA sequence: TGTGCCAGCAGCAGGAGGTTAGCGGTAAGCTCCTACAATGAGCAGTTCTTC.

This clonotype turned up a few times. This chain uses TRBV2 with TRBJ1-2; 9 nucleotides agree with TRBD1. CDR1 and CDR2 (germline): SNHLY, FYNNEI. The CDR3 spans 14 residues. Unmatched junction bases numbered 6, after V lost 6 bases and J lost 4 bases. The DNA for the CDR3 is TGTGCCAGCAGAGCGGGACAGGGCGGCTATGGCTACACCTTC. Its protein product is CASRAGQGGYGYTF. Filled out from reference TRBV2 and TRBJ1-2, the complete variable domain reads EPEVTQTPSHQVTQMGQEVILRCVPISNHLYFYWYRQILGQKVEFLVSFYNNEISEKSEIFDDQFSVERPDGSNFTLKIRSTKLEDSAMYFCASRAGQGGYGYTFGSGTRLTVV.

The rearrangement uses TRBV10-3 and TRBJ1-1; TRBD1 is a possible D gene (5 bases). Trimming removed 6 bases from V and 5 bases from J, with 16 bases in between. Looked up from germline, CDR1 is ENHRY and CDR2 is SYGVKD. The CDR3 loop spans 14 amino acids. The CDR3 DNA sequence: TGTGCCATCAGCGAGACGGGGCCGTGGACTGAAGCTTTCTTT. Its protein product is CAISETGPWTEAFF.

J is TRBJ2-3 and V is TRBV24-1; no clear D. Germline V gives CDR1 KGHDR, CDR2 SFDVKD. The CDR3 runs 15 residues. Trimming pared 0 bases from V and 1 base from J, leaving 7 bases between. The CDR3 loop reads CATSDLRAGTDTQYF. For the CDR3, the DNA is TGTGCCACCAGTGATTTGCGGGCGGGCACAGATACGCAGTATTTT.

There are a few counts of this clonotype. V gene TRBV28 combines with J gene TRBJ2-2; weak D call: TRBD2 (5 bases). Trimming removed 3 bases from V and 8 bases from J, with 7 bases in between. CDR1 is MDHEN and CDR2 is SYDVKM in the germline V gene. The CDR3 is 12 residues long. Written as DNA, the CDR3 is TGTGCCAGCAGTTTCAGGAGGGGGGAGCTGTTTTTT. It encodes CASSFRRGELFF.

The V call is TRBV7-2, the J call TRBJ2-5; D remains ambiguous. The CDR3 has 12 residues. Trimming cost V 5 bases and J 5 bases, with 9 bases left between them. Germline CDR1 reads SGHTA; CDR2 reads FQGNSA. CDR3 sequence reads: CASSLLTETQYF. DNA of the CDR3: TGTGCCAGCAGCCTCCTAACGGAGACCCAGTACTTC.

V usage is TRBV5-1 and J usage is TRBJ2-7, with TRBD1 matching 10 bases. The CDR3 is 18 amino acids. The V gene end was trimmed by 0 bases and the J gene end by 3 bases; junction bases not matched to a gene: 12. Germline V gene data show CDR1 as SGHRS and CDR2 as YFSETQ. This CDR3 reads CASSLGGDRGRLGYEQYF. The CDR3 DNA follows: TGCGCCAGCAGCTTGGGGGGTGACAGGGGGCGATTGGGCTACGAGCAGTACTTC. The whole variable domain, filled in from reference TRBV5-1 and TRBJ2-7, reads KAGVTQTPRYLIKTRGQQVTLSCSPISGHRSVSWYQQTPGQGLQFLFEYFSETQRNKGNFPGRFSGRQFSNSRSEMNVSTLELGDSALYLCASSLGGDRGRLGYEQYFGPGTRLTVT.

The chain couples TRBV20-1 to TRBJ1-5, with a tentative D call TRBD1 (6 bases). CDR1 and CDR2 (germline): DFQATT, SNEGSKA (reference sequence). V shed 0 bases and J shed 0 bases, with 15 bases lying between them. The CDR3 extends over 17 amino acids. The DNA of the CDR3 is TGCAGTGCTAGAGATGTCGGGGGGGGGGCTAGCAATCAGCCCCAGCATTTT. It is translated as CSARDVGGGASNQPQHF.

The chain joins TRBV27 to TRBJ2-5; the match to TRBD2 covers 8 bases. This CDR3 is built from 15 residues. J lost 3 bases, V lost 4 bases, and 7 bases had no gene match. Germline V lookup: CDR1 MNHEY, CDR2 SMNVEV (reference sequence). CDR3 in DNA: TGTGCCAGCAGTTCAGGAACTAGCGGAAAAGAGACCCAGTACTTC. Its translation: CASSSGTSGKETQYF.

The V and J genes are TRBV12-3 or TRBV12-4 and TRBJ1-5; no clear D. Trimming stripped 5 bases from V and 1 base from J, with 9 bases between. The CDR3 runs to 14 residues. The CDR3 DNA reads TGTGCCAGCAGTCCCCGAGGAAGCAATCAGCCCCAGCATTTT. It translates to CASSPRGSNQPQHF.

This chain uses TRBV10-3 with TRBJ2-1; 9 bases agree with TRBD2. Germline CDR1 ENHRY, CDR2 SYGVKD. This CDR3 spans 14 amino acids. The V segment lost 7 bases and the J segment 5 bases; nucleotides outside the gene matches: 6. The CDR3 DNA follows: TGTGCCATCACTGCGGGACTAGCAGACAATGAGCAGTTCTTC. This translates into CAITAGLADNEQFF.

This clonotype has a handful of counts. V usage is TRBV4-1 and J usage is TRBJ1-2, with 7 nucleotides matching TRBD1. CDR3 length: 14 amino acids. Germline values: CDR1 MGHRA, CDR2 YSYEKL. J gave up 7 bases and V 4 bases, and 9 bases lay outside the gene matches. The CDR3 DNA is TGCGCCAGCAGCCCCCAGGGGGGAGACGGTGGCTACACCTTC. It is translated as CASSPQGGDGGYTF.

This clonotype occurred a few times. The CDR3 is CASSLTSLPETQYF. The DNA for the CDR3 is TGTGCCAGCAGCTTGACTAGTCTACCAGAGACCCAGTACTTC. This chain links TRBV5-4 with TRBJ2-5; D is perhaps TRBD2 (5 bases). V lost 1 base to trimming and J lost 4 bases, with 11 bases between them. This CDR3 region has 14 residues. Germline V lookup: CDR1 SGHNT, CDR2 YYREEE (reference sequence). The whole variable domain, remainder taken from reference TRBV5-4 and TRBJ2-5, is ETGVTQSPTHLIKTRGQQVTLRCSSQSGHNTVSWYQQALGQGPQFIFQYYREEENGRGNFPPRFSGLQFPNYSSELNVNALELDDSALYLCASSLTSLPETQYFGPGTRLLVL.

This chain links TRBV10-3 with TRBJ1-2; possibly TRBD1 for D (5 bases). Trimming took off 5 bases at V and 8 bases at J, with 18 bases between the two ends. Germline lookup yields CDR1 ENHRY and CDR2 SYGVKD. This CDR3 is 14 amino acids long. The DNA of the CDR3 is TGTGCCATCAGTCGGGCCGGGACCCGGGGAGGCTACACCTTC. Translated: CAISRAGTRGGYTF.

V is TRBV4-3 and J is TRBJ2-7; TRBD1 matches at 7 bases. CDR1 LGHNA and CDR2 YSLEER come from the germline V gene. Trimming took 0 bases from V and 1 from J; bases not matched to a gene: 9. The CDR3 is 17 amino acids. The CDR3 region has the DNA TGCGCCAGCAGCCAAGAATGGAGTACAGGGGTTTCCTACGAGCAGTACTTC. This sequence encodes CASSQEWSTGVSYEQYF.